One and the same sample provided the 25 T cell receptor beta chains below, sequenced in a study of OX40 agonist ivuxolimab in advanced cancers. Repertoires were generated with immunoSEQ multiplex PCR, while TCRdb's copy carries only in-frame clones and drops some. This sample has around 140,000 clones; 90% occur once, and the top ten carry approximately 1.1%. The sequencing here drew on CD4+ or CD8+ T cells sorted from blood, taken in a trial of the OX40 agonist ivuxolimab. The receptor set was obtained from an adult with an advanced solid tumor such as melanoma, head and neck, liver or kidney cancer.

V is TRBV6-1 and J is TRBJ1-2; D perhaps matches TRBD1 (6 bases). CDR3 size: 13 residues. Germline CDR1 reads MNHNS; CDR2 reads SASEGT. Trimming removed 5 bases at V and 3 bases at J, with 10 bases between. Here the CDR3 reads CASSTGWDYGYTF. Here the CDR3 DNA reads TGTGCCAGCAGTACAGGGTGGGACTATGGCTACACCTTC.

The V call is TRBV12-5, the J call TRBJ1-1, with D perhaps TRBD1 (6 bases). Trimming took off 2 bases at V and 1 base at J, with 14 bases between the two ends. Germline CDR1 LGHNT, CDR2 FRNRAP. The CDR3 has 16 residues. The CDR3 sequence: CASGLFPGASNTEAFF. CDR3 nucleotides: TGTGCTAGTGGTTTGTTTCCGGGGGCTTCGAACACTGAAGCTTTCTTT.

This chain connects TRBV18 to TRBJ2-4; no clear D. Trimming left V 2 bases short and J 7 bases short, with 9 bases between. This CDR3 comprises 13 residues. Germline CDR1 KGHSH, CDR2 LQKENI. The CDR3 protein is CASSPTERNIQYF. In nucleotides, the CDR3 is TGTGCCAGCTCACCAACAGAGAGGAACATTCAGTACTTC.

Only one count was recorded for this clone. The chain couples TRBV5-4 to TRBJ2-5; the D is unclear. The V and J ends lost 4 bases and 5 bases respectively, with 9 bases between them. This CDR3 comprises 12 residues. Germline V gives CDR1 SGHNT, CDR2 YYREEE (reference sequence). In DNA, the CDR3 is TGTGCCAGCAGCCCCCCCACCGAGACCCAGTACTTC. It is translated as CASSPPTETQYF. The complete variable domain, with remaining parts taken from reference TRBV5-4 and TRBJ2-5, reads ETGVTQSPTHLIKTRGQQVTLRCSSQSGHNTVSWYQQALGQGPQFIFQYYREEENGRGNFPPRFSGLQFPNYSSELNVNALELDDSALYLCASSPPTETQYFGPGTRLLVL.

The chain has TRBV28 and TRBJ2-1, with 8 positions matching TRBD2. The CDR3 consists of 15 residues. V was pared by 7 bases and J by 4 bases, with 9 bases of the junction left unmatched. Germline lookup yields CDR1 MDHEN and CDR2 SYDVKM. The CDR3 bases are TGTGCCAGCACGACCCCCAGCGGGAGATACAATGAGCAGTTCTTC. Its translation: CASTTPSGRYNEQFF.

J is TRBJ1-4 and V is TRBV7-9; D gene ambiguous. Germline CDR1 and CDR2: SEHNR and FQNEAQ (reference sequence). The CDR3 length is 14 residues. The V end was cut by 2 bases, the J end by 8 bases, with 12 bases between. CDR3 nucleotides: TGTGCCAGCAGCTTACAGGTCAGGAGGGAAAAACTGTTTTTT. Its protein product is CASSLQVRREKLFF.

The gene calls are TRBV11-3 and TRBJ2-2; D gene uncertain. CDR1 is SGHNT, CDR2 YENEEA, per germline. The CDR3 is made up of 15 amino acids. Trimming removed 1 base from V and 2 bases from J, with 8 bases in between. CDR3 DNA: TGTGCCAGCAGCTTAGGCCAGCTTAACACCGGGGAGCTGTTTTTT. Translating it yields CASSLGQLNTGELFF.

The chain joins TRBV7-9 to TRBJ2-7; TRBD1 matches 10 bases. Germline V gene data show CDR1 as SEHNR and CDR2 as FQNEAQ (reference sequence). After removal of 7 bases from V and 6 bases from J, the junction contained 9 bases not matched to a gene. The CDR3 contains 14 residues. The CDR3 region has the DNA TGTGCCAGCAACACCGGGACAGGGGAAGGCGAGCAGTACTTC. Translating it yields CASNTGTGEGEQYF. Combining the CDR3 with reference TRBV7-9 and TRBJ2-7 gives the whole variable domain DTGVSQNPRHKITKRGQNVTFRCDPISEHNRLYWYRQTLGQGPEFLTYFQNEAQLEKSRLLSDRFSAERPKGSFSTLEIQRTEQGDSAMYLCASNTGTGEGEQYFGPGTRLTVT.

CDR3 sequence: CASSFRDRGSNQPQHF. The CDR3 nucleotides are TGTGCCAGCAGTTTCCGGGACAGGGGGTCGAATCAGCCCCAGCATTTT. The V and J genes are TRBV27 and TRBJ1-5; TRBD1 agrees at 11 bases. The CDR3 covers 16 residues. The germline gives CDR1 MNHEY, CDR2 SMNVEV (reference sequence). The J segment lost 4 bases and the V segment lost 3 bases, leaving 5 bases of the junction unmatched.

The chain couples TRBV2 to TRBJ1-5, with 9 bases identical to TRBD1. The trim removed 2 bases at V and 5 bases at J, leaving 4 bases unmatched. Germline-derived CDR1 and CDR2 are SNHLY and FYNNEI. The CDR3 length is 15 residues. CDR3 nucleotide sequence: TGTGCCAGCAGTGAATGGACAGGGGACTATCAGCCCCAGCATTTT. Translating gives CASSEWTGDYQPQHF.

This clone was counted once. CDR3 coding DNA: TGTGCCTGGAGTGTACGAGAGGATCAGCCCCAGCATTTT. Residues: CAWSVREDQPQHF. The V call is TRBV30, the J call TRBJ1-5; D is ambiguous. V lost 0 bases, J lost 5 bases, and 8 bases lay in between. CDR1 GTSNPN and CDR2 SVGIG come from the germline V gene (reference sequence). There are 13 residues in the CDR3.

The chain recombines TRBV5-4 with TRBJ2-1, with D possibly being TRBD2 (5 bases). The CDR3 extends over 16 amino acids. Trimming left V 3 bases short and J 0 bases short, with 13 bases between. CDR1 is SGHNT and CDR2 is YYREEE in the germline V gene (reference sequence). For the CDR3, the DNA is TGTGCCAGCAGCTCCCTCTTGAGCGGCTCCTACAATGAGCAGTTCTTC. Encoded protein: CASSSLLSGSYNEQFF.

The chain is built from TRBV9 and TRBJ1-3; D might be TRBD1 (5 bases). V was clipped by 0 bases and J by 0 bases, with 7 bases between them. Germline V CDR1 and CDR2: SGDLS, YYNGEE. This CDR3 has 15 amino acids. CDR3 sequence (DNA): TGTGCCAGCAGCGTAGCTGGGACCTCTGGAAACACCATATATTTT. This encodes CASSVAGTSGNTIYF. Full variable domain (rest looked up from reference TRBV9 and TRBJ1-3): DSGVTQTPKHLITATGQRVTLRCSPRSGDLSVYWYQQSLDQGLQFLIQYYNGEERAKGNILERFSAQQFPDLHSELNLSSLELGDSALYFCASSVAGTSGNTIYFGEGSWLTVV.

The chain carries TRBV6-4 and TRBJ2-1; 8 positions agree with TRBD1. Trimming took 5 bases from V and 13 from J; bases not matched to a gene: 10. CDR1 is MRHNA, CDR2 SNTAGT, per germline. This CDR3 contains 13 residues. This chain's CDR3 is CASSSILGQGQFF. Here the CDR3 DNA reads TGTGCCAGCAGTTCTATTCTTGGACAGGGCCAGTTCTTC.

J is TRBJ2-3 and V is TRBV7-3, with 9 bases aligning to TRBD2. The V segment lost 4 bases and the J segment 2 bases; nucleotides outside the gene matches: 4. This CDR3 is 15 amino acids long. The germline V gene encodes CDR1 SGHTA and CDR2 FQGTGA. The CDR3 DNA reads as TGTGCCAGCAGCTATAGCGGGAGCCCCACAGATACGCAGTATTTT. This translates into CASSYSGSPTDTQYF. Full variable domain (outside the CDR3, taken from reference TRBV7-3 and TRBJ2-3): GAGVSQTPSNKVTEKGKYVELRCDPISGHTALYWYRQSLGQGPEFLIYFQGTGAADDSGLPNDRFFAVRPEGSVSTLKIQRTERGDSAVYLCASSYSGSPTDTQYFGPGTRLTVL.

CDR3 nucleotides: TGTGCCAGCGGCCACAGCGGCACTGAAGCTTTCTTT. Protein sequence: CASGHSGTEAFF. V and J are TRBV28 and TRBJ1-1; D remains unclear. Trimming shortened V by 8 bases and J by 4 bases, and 11 bases separated the two germline ends. From germline, CDR1 is MDHEN and CDR2 SYDVKM. This CDR3 comprises 12 residues.

This chain links TRBV7-3 with TRBJ1-1; TRBD1 matches 7 bases. V lost 5 bases to trimming and J lost 4 bases; unmatched junction nucleotides: 10. The CDR3 sequence is 15 residues long. Germline CDR1 SGHTA, CDR2 FQGTGA. Here the CDR3 DNA reads TGTGCCAGCAGCCAGAACTCAGGGGGGTTCACTGAAGCTTTCTTT. Encoded protein: CASSQNSGGFTEAFF.

The V gene is TRBV28, the J gene TRBJ1-3; no clear D gene. This CDR3 region has 14 residues. Trimming cost V 2 bases and J 2 bases, with 7 bases left between them. CDR1 and CDR2 (germline): MDHEN, SYDVKM. CDR3 amino acids: CASSLITAGNTIYF. The CDR3 DNA reads TGTGCCAGCAGTTTAATCACAGCTGGAAACACCATATATTTT.

This clone is a singleton in its sample. CDR3 region: CASSPGQGLYQPQHF. In DNA form, the CDR3 reads TGTGCCAGCTCCCCGGGACAGGGCCTCTATCAGCCCCAGCATTTT. The chain uses TRBV7-2 and TRBJ1-5; TRBD1 aligns across 9 bases. The CDR3 contains 15 residues. The J segment lost 5 bases and the V segment lost 8 bases, leaving 10 bases of the junction unmatched. Germline CDR1 SGHTA, CDR2 FQGNSA.

The CDR3 DNA is TGTGCCAGCAGCGGGGTCGGTTCGCCTCTGTTGGAGACCCAGTACTTC. Protein product: CASSGVGSPLLETQYF. This chain connects TRBV5-6 to TRBJ2-5; D gene ambiguous. The CDR3 loop spans 16 amino acids. Germline V CDR1 and CDR2: SGHDT, YYEEEE. Trimming shortened V by 4 bases and J by 5 bases, and 21 bases separated the two germline ends.

This chain links TRBV6-6 with TRBJ2-6; no clear D gene. Trimming cost V 7 bases and J 2 bases, with 6 bases left between them. This CDR3 comprises 13 residues. Per the germline V gene, CDR1 is MNHNY and CDR2 is SVGAGI (reference sequence). The CDR3 spells CASTRPGANVLTF. As DNA, the CDR3 is TGTGCCAGCACCCGACCTGGGGCCAACGTCCTGACTTTC.

The chain employs TRBV11-2 and TRBJ2-1; D not certain. This CDR3 is built from 10 residues. V was cut by 5 bases and J by 10 bases, with 6 bases left in between. From germline, CDR1 is SGHAT and CDR2 FQNNGV. CDR3 sequence reads: CASSLNEQFF. The CDR3 nucleotides are TGTGCCAGCAGCCTGAACGAGCAGTTCTTC.

V and J are TRBV4-1 and TRBJ2-3; 8 nucleotides match TRBD2. V trimming: 5 bases; J trimming: 1 base; junction bases outside the gene matches: 2. CDR3 size: 14 residues. Germline-derived CDR1 and CDR2 are MGHRA and YSYEKL. The CDR3, as DNA: TGCGCCAGCAGCGGTAGCGGGGGCACAGATACGCAGTATTTT. Its translation is CASSGSGGTDTQYF.

The chain joins TRBV10-1 to TRBJ1-3, with D tentatively TRBD1 (6 bases). The germline V gene has CDR1 WNHNN and CDR2 SYGVQD (reference sequence). The CDR3 has 14 residues. Trimming removed 7 bases from V and 4 bases from J, with 14 bases in between. The CDR3 nucleotides read TGCGCCAGCATCAAACAGGGTCCCGGAAACACCATATATTTT. Translating gives CASIKQGPGNTIYF.

J is TRBJ1-2 and V is TRBV29-1, with 9 bases fitting TRBD1. V shed 3 bases, J shed 7 bases, and the junction held 9 bases outside the gene matches. CDR3 size: 14 residues. Germline V gene lookup returns CDR1 SQVTM and CDR2 ANQGSEA. This CDR3 reads CSVDGSGTGTGYTF. CDR3 DNA sequence: TGCAGCGTTGATGGGTCCGGGACAGGGACTGGCTACACCTTC.